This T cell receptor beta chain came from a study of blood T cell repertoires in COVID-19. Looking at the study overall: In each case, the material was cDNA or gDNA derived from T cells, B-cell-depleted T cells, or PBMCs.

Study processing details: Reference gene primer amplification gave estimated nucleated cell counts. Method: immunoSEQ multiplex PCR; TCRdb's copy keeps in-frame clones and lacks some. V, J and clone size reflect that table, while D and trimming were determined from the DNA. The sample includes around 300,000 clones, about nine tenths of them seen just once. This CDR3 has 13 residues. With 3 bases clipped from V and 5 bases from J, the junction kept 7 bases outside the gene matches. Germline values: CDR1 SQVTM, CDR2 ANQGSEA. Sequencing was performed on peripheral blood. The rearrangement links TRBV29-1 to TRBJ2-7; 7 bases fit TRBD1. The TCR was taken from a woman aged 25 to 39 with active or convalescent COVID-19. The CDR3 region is CSVEQTGIDEQYF. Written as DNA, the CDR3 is TGCAGCGTTGAGCAGACAGGGATAGACGAGCAGTACTTC.